This TCR beta chain was captured in a study of blood T cell repertoires in COVID-19. About the study: Specimens from acute and convalescent COVID-19 originated in the United States, Italy and Spain. T cells, B-cell-depleted T cells, or PBMCs provided the cDNA or gDNA that served as material.

Germline CDR1 SGHVS, CDR2 FQNEAQ. The CDR3 is made up of 15 amino acids. Deletions cut 4 bases from V and 4 bases from J, with 16 bases between. Authors' analysis steps: Estimation of nucleated cell counts relied on the amplification of reference gene primers. The data were produced by immunoSEQ multiplex PCR, yet TCRdb's version contains in-frame clones alone and is incomplete. The DNA was the basis for D and trimming; V, J and clone size are from that table. The table lists just over 250,000 clones, roughly nine tenths of them singletons. The sample comprised peripheral blood. The rearrangement links TRBV7-8 to TRBJ1-2; D uncertain. This clonotype was sampled from a man between 60 and 70 years old who had recovered from COVID-19. CDR3 residues: CASSSSGRQPYGYTF. The CDR3 DNA is TGTGCCAGCAGCTCATCGGGTAGGCAGCCCTATGGCTACACCTTC.